This passage covers 25 T cell receptor beta chains from one sample sequenced in a study of T cells in Graves' hyperthyroidism and ophthalmopathy. TCR beta CDR3 regions were amplified from RNA. First-round RT-PCR targeting the TCR CDR3 was performed with the HTBI primer set. TCRdb itself ran the multiplex PCR reads through MiXCR, one entry per CDR3 protein. Among 500,000 to 600,000 distinct CDR3 sequences, approximately 44% were seen once, and the ten largest hold around 17%. What was sequenced was peripheral blood or thyroid tissue (not recorded which). The receptor source for this set is an adult woman with Graves' disease, either hyperthyroidism or ophthalmopathy (not recorded which).

This clonotype was recorded many times. CDR3 amino acids: CASSPAVGRGLGYTF. The CDR3 nucleotides read TGCGCCAGCAGCCCGGCCGTGGGGAGGGGGCTTGGCTACACCTTC. The genes are TRBV5-1 and TRBJ1-2; 7 bases fit TRBD1. V gave up 4 bases and J gave up 7 bases; unmatched junction bases: 13. Germline values: CDR1 SGHRS, CDR2 YFSETQ. The CDR3 spans 15 residues.

This clonotype occurred many times. The chain recombines TRBV5-1 with TRBJ2-2; tentative D call: TRBD1 (5 bases). The ends were cut back, 4 bases at V and 1 base at J, with 8 bases in the middle. The CDR3 runs 14 residues. Looked up from germline, CDR1 is SGHRS and CDR2 is YFSETQ. CDR3 DNA: TGCGCCAGCAGCACCGACAGGAACACCGGGGAGCTGTTTTTT. This translates into CASSTDRNTGELFF.

This clonotype was seen just once. The chain recombines TRBV7-2 with TRBJ1-1, with D maybe TRBD1 (5 bases). The CDR3 spans 13 residues. Trimming took 3 bases from V and 7 from J, leaving 12 bases between them. Germline CDR1 SGHTA, CDR2 FQGNSA. For the CDR3, the DNA is TGTGCCAGCAGCTTCTTGGCCGGGGGTGAAGCTTTCTTT. Residues: CASSFLAGGEAFF. Using reference TRBV7-2 and TRBJ1-1 for the parts outside the CDR3, the full variable domain is GAGVSQSPSNKVTEKGKDVELRCDPISGHTALYWYRQSLGQGLEFLIYFQGNSAPDKSGLPSDRFSAERTGGSVSTLTIQRTQQEDSAVYLCASSFLAGGEAFFGQGTRLTVV.

Concerning this clonotype itself: A much larger clone differs by one base, so this may be a read error. The gene calls are TRBV12-3 or TRBV12-4 and TRBJ2-7, with TRBD2 identical over 9 bases. The CDR3 runs 14 residues. V lost 6 bases to trimming and J lost 2 bases; unmatched junction nucleotides: 5. CDR3 DNA sequence: TGTGCCAGCAGGATTAGCGGGAGCCCCTACGAGCAGTACTTC. This translates into CASRISGSPYEQYF.

The chain links TRBV29-1 to TRBJ2-3; perhaps TRBD2 as D (5 bases). Trimming cost V 4 bases and J 10 bases, with 12 bases left between them. CDR3 length equals 11 residues. CDR1 is SQVTM, CDR2 ANQGSEA, per germline. CDR3 nucleotides: TGCAGCGTTGTCCGTGGGAGTTCGCAGTATTTT. It yields the protein CSVVRGSSQYF.

This chain links TRBV28 with TRBJ1-6; 8 nucleotides align to TRBD1. The CDR3 sequence is 16 residues long. The V gene's germline CDR1 is MDHEN and CDR2 SYDVKM. V lost 4 bases, J lost 7 bases, and 9 bases stayed unmatched. CDR3 DNA: TGTGCCAGCAGTTCCGTTAGGGACAGGCTAAATTCACCCCTCCACTTT. As protein: CASSSVRDRLNSPLHF.

The chain links TRBV4-2 to TRBJ1-2, with no clear D. The CDR3 is 15 residues long. V lost 0 bases and J 8 bases, leaving 16 bases between the germline ends. Germline V gene data show CDR1 as LGHNA and CDR2 as YNFKEQ. CDR3 in DNA: TGTGCCAGCAGCCAAGAAGGCGGGAGTGTCCAAGGCTACACCTTC. It is translated as CASSQEGGSVQGYTF.

This clonotype was seen ten or more times. The genes are TRBV7-9 and TRBJ1-3; maybe TRBD1 (5 bases). The CDR3 is made up of 14 amino acids. Germline V gene sequence: CDR1 SEHNR, CDR2 FQNEAQ (reference sequence). V was clipped by 5 bases and J by 4 bases, with 12 bases between them. CDR3 in amino acids: CASSQDIYGNTIYF. The CDR3 coding sequence is TGTGCCAGCAGCCAGGACATTTACGGAAACACCATATATTTT.

This chain links TRBV20-1 with TRBJ2-5, with a weak D call TRBD1 (6 bases). The CDR3 length is 15 residues. V shed 3 bases and J shed 4 bases, with 18 bases lying between them. The V gene's germline CDR1 is DFQATT and CDR2 SNEGSKA (reference sequence). DNA for the CDR3: TGCAGTGCTAGCCGGACCGGGACACCGGCAGAGACCCAGTACTTC. Translating it yields CSASRTGTPAETQYF.

This sequence joins TRBV2 and TRBJ1-2; weak D call: TRBD1 (6 bases). This CDR3 region has 12 residues. V was clipped by 5 bases and J by 7 bases, with 11 bases between them. The germline CDR1 and CDR2 sequences are SNHLY and FYNNEI. CDR3 sequence (DNA): TGTGCCAGCAGTCCACAGGGTGTTGGCTACACCTTC. This encodes CASSPQGVGYTF.

This clonotype occurred once. The rearrangement joins TRBV20-1 to TRBJ2-5, with 7 bases aligning to TRBD2. Germline V gives CDR1 DFQATT, CDR2 SNEGSKA (reference sequence). V trimming: 7 bases; J trimming: 5 bases; junction bases outside the gene matches: 7. CDR3 length: 12 amino acids. CDR3 sequence: CSVKKGGETQYF. In DNA form, the CDR3 reads TGCAGTGTCAAGAAGGGAGGGGAGACCCAGTACTTC.

This clonotype was recorded at least ten times. A read error may produce the germline difference seen at one junction end. This rearrangement joins TRBV4-1 to TRBJ1-5; D unclear. The CDR3 is made up of 14 amino acids. Germline CDR1 MGHRA, CDR2 YSYEKL. CDR3 sequence reads: CASSQGLSNQPQHF. Here the CDR3 DNA reads TGTGCCAGCAGCCAAGGACTCAGCAATCAGCCCCAGCATTTT.

This clonotype was observed many times. The chain recombines TRBV12-3 or TRBV12-4 with TRBJ1-6, with 8 bases that match TRBD1. The V and J ends lost 6 bases and 3 bases, in that order; junction bases with no gene match: 7. The CDR3 has 16 residues. The CDR3 sequence: CASRMPGQDYNSPLHF. The DNA of the CDR3 is TGTGCCAGCAGGATGCCGGGACAGGACTATAATTCACCCCTCCACTTT.

The rearrangement uses TRBV20-1 and TRBJ1-1; no firm D call. CDR1 and CDR2 from the germline V gene are DFQATT and SNEGSKA (reference sequence). V lost 1 base to trimming and J lost 1 base, with 10 bases between them. The CDR3 has 14 residues. The CDR3 loop reads CSARGEVANTEAFF. DNA of the CDR3: TGCAGTGCTAGAGGGGAGGTTGCGAACACTGAAGCTTTCTTT.

The chain joins TRBV7-3 to TRBJ1-2; a possible D gene is TRBD1 (5 bases). Germline V gene lookup returns CDR1 SGHTA and CDR2 FQGTGA. The CDR3 has 13 amino acids. Trimming removed 1 base at V and 4 bases at J, with 7 bases between. For the CDR3, the DNA is TGTGCCAGCAGCTTAAATCAGGGCTATGGCTACACCTTC. This codes for CASSLNQGYGYTF.

A single count supports this clonotype. The chain has TRBV5-1 and TRBJ2-5; D may correspond to TRBD1 or TRBD2 (5 bases each). Germline values: CDR1 SGHRS, CDR2 YFSETQ. There are 16 residues in the CDR3. V was clipped by 4 bases and J by 3 bases, with 19 bases between them. The CDR3 sequence: CASSQSGTAGEETQYF. The CDR3 DNA sequence: TGCGCCAGCAGCCAGTCCGGGACCGCCGGAGAAGAGACCCAGTACTTC.

In its sample, this clonotype was seen many times. The J gene is TRBJ2-7, the V gene TRBV6-2 or TRBV6-3; possibly TRBD1 or TRBD2 for D (5 bases each). V dropped 0 bases and J dropped 2 bases, with 8 bases sitting between them. The CDR3 contains 14 residues. Germline assignment: CDR1 MNHEY and CDR2 SVGEGT. CDR3 nucleotides: TGTGCCAGCAGTTACTCCCGGGGCCCCTACGAGCAGTACTTC. Amino acids: CASSYSRGPYEQYF.

This clonotype was detected ten times or more. This rearrangement joins TRBV7-9 to TRBJ1-1; the D is unclear. The CDR3 covers 12 residues. V was trimmed by 10 bases and J by 4 bases, leaving 13 bases between them. CDR1 is SEHNR and CDR2 is FQNEAQ in the germline V gene (reference sequence). The chain's CDR3 is CATYPEGTEAFF. The CDR3, as DNA: TGTGCCACTTACCCAGAGGGCACTGAAGCTTTCTTT.

The chain carries TRBV12-3 or TRBV12-4 and TRBJ1-1; 10 positions agree with TRBD1. CDR3 length: 14 amino acids. V shed 5 bases, J shed 6 bases, and the junction held 6 bases outside the gene matches. The CDR3 region is CASSPRQGAPEAFF. As DNA, the CDR3 is TGTGCCAGCAGTCCTCGACAGGGGGCCCCTGAAGCTTTCTTT.

V is TRBV25-1 and J is TRBJ2-7; the match to TRBD1 covers 7 bases. Germline V gene sequence: CDR1 MGHDK, CDR2 SYGVNS. The CDR3 is 16 residues long. Unmatched junction bases numbered 9, after V lost 4 bases and J lost 0 bases. CDR3 amino acids: CASSAWDSLSSYEQYF. The CDR3 DNA is TGTGCCAGCAGTGCTTGGGACAGTTTGAGCTCCTACGAGCAGTACTTC.

The rearrangement uses TRBV19 and TRBJ2-6; TRBD1 or TRBD2 may be the D gene (6 bases each). The CDR3 runs to 15 residues. With 8 bases removed from V and 0 bases from J, the gap between germline ends came to 11 bases. The germline CDR1 and CDR2 sequences are LNHDA and SQIVND (reference sequence). The CDR3 sequence: CASYEGGSGANVLTF. The CDR3 nucleotides are TGTGCCAGTTACGAGGGGGGCTCTGGGGCCAACGTCCTGACTTTC.

By share, this clonotype counts as medium-sized. The V and J genes are TRBV20-1 and TRBJ1-1; 8 bases map to TRBD1. This CDR3 spans 13 amino acids. The V and J ends lost 3 bases and 5 bases, in that order; junction bases with no gene match: 5. The V gene's germline CDR1 is DFQATT and CDR2 SNEGSKA (reference sequence). CDR3: CSASRGQETEAFF. The CDR3 DNA reads as TGCAGTGCTAGCAGGGGGCAAGAAACTGAAGCTTTCTTT.

V and J are TRBV11-2 and TRBJ2-5; D might be TRBD1 or TRBD2, each matching 5 bases. Per germline, CDR1 SGHAT and CDR2 FQNNGV. Trimming shortened V by 4 bases and J by 4 bases, and 13 bases separated the two germline ends. The CDR3 spans 14 residues. The CDR3 region is CASSSGPSPETQYF. The CDR3 nucleotides are TGTGCCAGCAGCTCGGGACCGTCCCCAGAGACCCAGTACTTC.

This chain connects TRBV29-1 to TRBJ2-7; D might be TRBD2 (6 bases). Per germline, CDR1 SQVTM and CDR2 ANQGSEA. V was pared by 5 bases and J by 4 bases, with 15 bases between. The CDR3 extends over 13 amino acids. Here the CDR3 reads CSVRETGDYEQYF. The CDR3 nucleotides read TGCAGCGTTAGGGAGACGGGAGATTACGAGCAGTACTTC.

V usage is TRBV11-1 and J usage is TRBJ1-4; D call uncertain. CDR1 and CDR2 (germline): SGHAT, FQDESV (reference sequence). Trimming cost V 4 bases and J 0 bases, with 9 bases left between them. The CDR3 has 15 amino acids. CDR3 in DNA: TGTGCCAGCAGCTCGATGGTGACAACTAATGAAAAACTGTTTTTT. It is translated as CASSSMVTTNEKLFF.